This TCR beta chain is from a study of Ad26.COV2.S vaccination and SARS-CoV-2 variants. Treatment described: over 15 received Ad26.COV2.S at low or high dose, single or two shots; a few received placebo; per-sample allocation not given. Vaccine and placebo recipients were sampled on day 63 after the first injection. Assay: immunoSEQ multiplex PCR; the TCRdb copy retains only in-frame clones and omits some. The sample has over 350,000 clones, 80% to 90% seen once; the top ten hold roughly 3.2%. Trimming at V came to 5 bases and at J to 1 base, leaving 6 bases not matched to a gene. CDR3 length: 15 amino acids. CDR1 SGHTA and CDR2 FQGNSA come from the germline V gene.

The receptor was isolated from a person between 18 and 60 years old who received the Ad26.COV2.S COVID-19 vaccine or a placebo. Material: peripheral blood, obtained in a trial of Ad26.COV2.S vaccine versus placebo. The rearrangement links TRBV7-2 to TRBJ1-1, with TRBD1 identical over 8 bases. The CDR3 DNA sequence: TGTGCCAGCAGCACACAGGGGGGAACGAACACTGAAGCTTTCTTT. Protein: CASSTQGGTNTEAFF.